This TCR beta chain is from a study of T-cell reconstitution after alpha-beta-depleted transplantation in children. Molecular barcoding with unique molecular identifiers was used for the TCRbeta library. TCRdb itself ran the PCR reads through MiXCR, one entry per CDR3 protein. This table holds about 400,000 distinct CDR3 sequences, about 20% found once. With 6 bases removed from V and 4 bases from J, the gap between germline ends came to 1 base. The CDR3 is 10 residues long. CDR1 and CDR2 (germline): MDHEN, SYDVKM. The receptor was derived from a human donor who donated a stem cell graft to a child with acute myeloid leukemia. This specimen consisted of PBMCs from the stem cell graft donor, obtained from the stem cell graft. V and J are TRBV28 and TRBJ2-4; D unclear. CDR3 in amino acids: CASRKNIQYF. The CDR3 DNA sequence: TGTGCCAGCAGGAAAAACATTCAGTACTTC.